The source of this T cell receptor (beta chain) is a study of blood T cell repertoires in COVID-19. Study details: The analysed material was cDNA or gDNA that came from T cells, B-cell-depleted T cells, or PBMCs.

This CDR3 is 13 amino acids long. The V and J ends lost 3 bases and 5 bases respectively, with 11 bases between them. Germline V gene lookup returns CDR1 DFQATT and CDR2 SNEGSKA (reference sequence). The table came from immunoSEQ multiplex PCR; TCRdb's copy has only in-frame clones and leaves some out. The sample records roughly 250,000 clones, about 73% being singletons. The TCR was taken from an elderly woman with acute or convalescent COVID-19. The chain has TRBV20-1 and TRBJ2-1, with a possible D match to TRBD1 (5 bases). Specimen: peripheral blood. CDR3 bases: TGCAGTGCTAGTTCTGACAGCCACAATGAGCAGTTCTTC. It translates to CSASSDSHNEQFF.